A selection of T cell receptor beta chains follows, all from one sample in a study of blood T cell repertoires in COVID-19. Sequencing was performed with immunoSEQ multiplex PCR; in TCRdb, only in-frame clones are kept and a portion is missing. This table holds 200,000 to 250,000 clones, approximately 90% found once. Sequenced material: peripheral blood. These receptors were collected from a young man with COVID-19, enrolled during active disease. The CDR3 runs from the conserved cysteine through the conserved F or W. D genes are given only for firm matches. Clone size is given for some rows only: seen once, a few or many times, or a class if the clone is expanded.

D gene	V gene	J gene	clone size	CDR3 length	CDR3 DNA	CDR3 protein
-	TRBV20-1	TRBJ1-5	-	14	TGCAGTGCTAGTTCATCGGGGGAGGATCAGCCCCAGCATTTT	CSASSSGEDQPQHF
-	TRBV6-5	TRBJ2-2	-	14	TGTGCCAGCAGGGAGGACAGAAACACCGGGGAGCTGTTTTTT	CASREDRNTGELFF
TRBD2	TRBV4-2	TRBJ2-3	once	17	TGTGCCAGCAGCCAAGAGGCTAGCGGGGGCAGCACAGATACGCAGTATTTT	CASSQEASGGSTDTQYF
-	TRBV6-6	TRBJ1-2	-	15	TGTGCCAGCAGTTACTTTTCACAGGCAACTTATGGCTACACCTTC	CASSYFSQATYGYTF
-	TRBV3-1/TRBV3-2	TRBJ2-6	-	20	TGTGCCAGCAGCCTGGCAGCGTGGCGGGTTTTGAGCTCTGGGGCCAACGTCCTGACTTTC	CASSLAAWRVLSSGANVLTF
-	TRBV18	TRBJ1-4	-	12	TGTGCCAGCTCAGCAGACCGGGACTCACTGTTTTTT	CASSADRDSLFF
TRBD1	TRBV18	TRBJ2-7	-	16	TGTGCCAGCTCACCAATGCCGACAGGGGGTAGCTACGAGCAGTACTTC	CASSPMPTGGSYEQYF
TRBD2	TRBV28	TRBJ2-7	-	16	TGTGCCAGCAGTCCCCCCTGGACTAGCGGGAGCTACGAGCAGTACTTC	CASSPPWTSGSYEQYF
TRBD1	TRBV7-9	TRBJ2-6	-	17	TGTGCCAGCAGCTCAACGACAGGGGGCACTGGGGCCAACGTCCTGACTTTC	CASSSTTGGTGANVLTF
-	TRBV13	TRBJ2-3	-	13	TGTGCCAGCAGCCGAAAACGAGGGGATACGCAGTATTTT	CASSRKRGDTQYF
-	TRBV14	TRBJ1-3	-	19	TGTGCCAGCAGCCTCCTTATGAATTCTAGGTCAACATCTGGAAACACCATATATTTT	CASSLLMNSRSTSGNTIYF
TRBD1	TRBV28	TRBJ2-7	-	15	TGTGCCAGCAGTTTAGTGGCAGGGGGTAACTACGAGCAGTACTTC	CASSLVAGGNYEQYF
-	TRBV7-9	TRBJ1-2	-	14	TGTGCCAGCAGCCTCACCGACGGCGCTAGAGGCTACACCTTC	CASSLTDGARGYTF
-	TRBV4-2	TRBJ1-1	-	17	TGTGCCAGCAGCCAAGGAGCAGGCGGGGGCCTGAACACTGAAGCTTTCTTT	CASSQGAGGGLNTEAFF
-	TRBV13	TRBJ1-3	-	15	TGTGCCAGCAGCTTATTTGGAGTCGGGGGAAACACCATATATTTT	CASSLFGVGGNTIYF
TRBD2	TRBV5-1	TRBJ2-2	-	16	TGCGCCAGCAGCTTGGTTGCGGGAGCGAACACCGGGGAGCTGTTTTTT	CASSLVAGANTGELFF
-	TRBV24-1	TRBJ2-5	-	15	TGTGCCACCAGTGACCCTCTTGGGCCTCAAGAGACCCAGTACTTC	CATSDPLGPQETQYF
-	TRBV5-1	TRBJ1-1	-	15	TGCGCCAGCAGCTGGGGCACCGATTTGAACACTGAAGCTTTCTTT	CASSWGTDLNTEAFF
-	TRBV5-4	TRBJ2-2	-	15	TGTGCCAGCAGCCCGGGGTCCTCGAACACCGGGGAGCTGTTTTTT	CASSPGSSNTGELFF
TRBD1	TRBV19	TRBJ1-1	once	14	TGTGCCAGTAGTGGCGGGACAGCGAACACTGAAGCTTTCTTT	CASSGGTANTEAFF
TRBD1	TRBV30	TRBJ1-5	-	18	TGTGCCTGGAGTGTCGCGGGGCAGGGGGCCCGAACCAATCAGCCCCAGCATTTT	CAWSVAGQGARTNQPQHF
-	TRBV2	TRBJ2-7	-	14	TGTGCCAGCAGCCTTGTCGTCCAGGGCCAAGAGCAGTACTTC	CASSLVVQGQEQYF
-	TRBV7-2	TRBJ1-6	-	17	TGTGCCAGCAGCCGTACGGTTTCCGGCTCCTATAATTCACCCCTCCACTTT	CASSRTVSGSYNSPLHF
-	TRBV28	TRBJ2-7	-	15	TGTGCCAGCAGTTCGTATCTAGCCGCCACCTACGAGCAGTACTTC	CASSSYLAATYEQYF
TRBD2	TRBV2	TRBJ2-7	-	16	TGTGCCAGCAGTGAAGCTAGCGGGAGTATCTCCTACGAGCAGTACTTC	CASSEASGSISYEQYF
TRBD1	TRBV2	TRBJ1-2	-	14	TGTGCCAGCAACCCGGACAGGGCGGCCTATGGCTACACCTTC	CASNPDRAAYGYTF
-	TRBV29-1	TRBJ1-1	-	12	TGCAGCGTTGAATACAGGGACACTGAAGCTTTCTTT	CSVEYRDTEAFF
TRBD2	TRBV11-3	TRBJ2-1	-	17	TGTGCCAGCAGCTTAGGTGCGGGACTAGCGGGAGGGGCTGAGCAGTTCTTC	CASSLGAGLAGGAEQFF
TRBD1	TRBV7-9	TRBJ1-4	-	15	TGTGCCAGCAGCTTCCTGAAGGACAGGGGGGGAAAACTGTTTTTT	CASSFLKDRGGKLFF
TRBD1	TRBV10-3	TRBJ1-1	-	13	TGTGCCATCAGGGGACAGGGGCTTCGAGCGGCTTTCTTT	CAIRGQGLRAAFF
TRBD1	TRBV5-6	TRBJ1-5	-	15	TGTGCCAGCAGCTTCTCCGGGACAGGGTTTCAGCCCCAGCATTTT	CASSFSGTGFQPQHF
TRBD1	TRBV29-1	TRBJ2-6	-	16	TGCAGCGTGTTGGGACAGTCGGACTCTGGGGCCAACGTCCTGACTTTC	CSVLGQSDSGANVLTF
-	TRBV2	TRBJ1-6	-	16	TGTGCCAGCAGTGCAGGGGTGGCCTATGGTAATTCACCCCTCCACTTT	CASSAGVAYGNSPLHF
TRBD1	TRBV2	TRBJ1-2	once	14	TGTGCCAGCAGTGAACAGGGGGGTATCTATGGCTACACCTTC	CASSEQGGIYGYTF
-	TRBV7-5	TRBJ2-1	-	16	TGTGCCAGAAGCTTAAGTCGGCAGGGGATGCACAATGAGCAGTTCTTC	CARSLSRQGMHNEQFF
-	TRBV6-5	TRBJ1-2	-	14	TGTGCCAGCAGACTCATAGGACAGTCCTATGGCTACACCTTC	CASRLIGQSYGYTF
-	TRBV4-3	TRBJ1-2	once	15	TGCGCCAGCAGCCAAGATGGGGGGGGTGGCTATGGCTACACCTTC	CASSQDGGGGYGYTF
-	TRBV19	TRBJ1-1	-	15	TGTGCCAGTAGCCCTCGGACTCTTCAGAACACTGAAGCTTTCTTT	CASSPRTLQNTEAFF
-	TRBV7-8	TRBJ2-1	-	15	TGTGCCAGCAGCGATCGGCGGGAATCCTACAATGGGCAGTTCTTC	CASSDRRESYNGQFF
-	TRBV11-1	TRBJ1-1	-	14	TGTGCCAGCAGCTTAATAGGAGGGGCGTTCGGAGCTTTCTTT	CASSLIGGAFGAFF
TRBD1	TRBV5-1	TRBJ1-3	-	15	TGCGCCAGCAGCTCGTGGACAGGGAGAGGAAACACCATATATTTT	CASSSWTGRGNTIYF
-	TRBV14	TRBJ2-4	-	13	TGTGCCAGCAGCCAAGATCTGTCTACCATTCAGTACTTC	CASSQDLSTIQYF
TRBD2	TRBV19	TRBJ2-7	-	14	TGTGCCACCTCGACTAGCGGGGCCAACTACGAGCAGTACTTC	CATSTSGANYEQYF
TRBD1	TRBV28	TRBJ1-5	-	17	TGTGCCAGCACCTTATCCCCCGGGACAGGTGGCAATCAGCCCCAGCATTTT	CASTLSPGTGGNQPQHF
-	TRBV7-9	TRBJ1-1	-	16	TGTGCCAGCAGCTTAGCGAGACAGACGGTGAACACTGAAGCTTTCTTT	CASSLARQTVNTEAFF
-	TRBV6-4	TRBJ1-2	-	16	TGTGCCAGCAGTGACTCAGACGGTGGGCAGGGAGGAGGCTACACCTTC	CASSDSDGGQGGGYTF
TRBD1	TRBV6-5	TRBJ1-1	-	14	TGTGCCAGCACCACCCCAGGGGGGAACACTGAAGCTTTCTTT	CASTTPGGNTEAFF
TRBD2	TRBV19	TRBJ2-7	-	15	TGTGCCAGTAGTATATTTCTAGCGGGAGGCTACGAGCAGTACTTC	CASSIFLAGGYEQYF
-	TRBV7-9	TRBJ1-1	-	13	TGTGCCAGCAGCCTCAACGGTAACACTGAAGCTTTCTTT	CASSLNGNTEAFF
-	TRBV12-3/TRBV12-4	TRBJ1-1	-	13	TGTGCCAGCAGTGCCAGGGAGAACACTGAAGCTTTCTTT	CASSARENTEAFF
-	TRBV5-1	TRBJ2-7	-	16	TGCGCCAGCAGCTTCAATGACGGGGGGCCCTCCTACGAGCAGTACTTC	CASSFNDGGPSYEQYF
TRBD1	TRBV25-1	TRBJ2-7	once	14	TGTGCCAGCAGTGGTTACAGGGGGCAAAACGAGCAGTACTTC	CASSGYRGQNEQYF
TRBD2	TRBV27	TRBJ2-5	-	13	TGTGCCAGCAGCGGTGGACTAGCGGGGACCCAGTACTTC	CASSGGLAGTQYF
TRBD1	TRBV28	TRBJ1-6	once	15	TGTGCCAGCAGGTTCCGACAGGGCGAAAATTCACCCCTCCACTTT	CASRFRQGENSPLHF
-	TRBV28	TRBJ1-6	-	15	TGTGCCAGCAGTTCCCCCGCGGGGGAGGGTTCACCCCTCCACTTT	CASSSPAGEGSPLHF
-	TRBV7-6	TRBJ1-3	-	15	TGTGCCAGCAGCCTTCGGCGACTTACTGGAAACACCATATATTTT	CASSLRRLTGNTIYF
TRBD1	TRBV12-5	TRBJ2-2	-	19	TGTGCTAGTGGTTTGGCCGGAAAGACTGGGACAGGGGAAGGCGGGGAGCTGTTTTTT	CASGLAGKTGTGEGGELFF
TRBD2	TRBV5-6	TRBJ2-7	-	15	TGTGCCAGCAGCTTGGGACTAGCGGGAGTAAGGGAGCAGTACTTC	CASSLGLAGVREQYF
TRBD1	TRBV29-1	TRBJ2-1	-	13	TGCAGCGTTCACAGGGGTACCTACAATGAGCAGTTCTTC	CSVHRGTYNEQFF